The rows below give T cell receptor beta chains drawn from one sample of a study of CD8 T cells in ankylosing spondylitis. TCRdb redid the calling of the 5' RACE reads with MiXCR, one entry per CDR3 protein. The sample consists of 800,000 to 900,000 distinct CDR3 sequences, about 11% of them appearing once. Sequencing was done on a sample of blood, either unsorted or a sorted T cell fraction (not recorded which). The receptors stem from a male donor with ankylosing spondylitis. Both conserved end residues are part of each CDR3. Fields, in order: CDR3 length, J gene, D gene, V gene, clone size, CDR3 DNA, CDR3 protein. A D gene is named only where the DNA matches it firmly. A clone size is listed for some rows: how often the clone was seen (once, few, many), or a class if it is expanded.

length: 15; J: TRBJ2-2; D: NA; V: TRBV25-1; size: NA; DNA: TGTGCCAGCAGTGAAATTGGGACCGTCATCGGGGAGCTGTTTTTT; CDR3: CASSEIGTVIGELFF
length: 18; J: TRBJ2-5; D: TRBD2; V: TRBV7-8; size: few; DNA: TGTGCCAGCAGCCCGTCCCCTCGGACTAGCGGGAATCAAGAGACCCAGTACTTC; CDR3: CASSPSPRTSGNQETQYF
length: 16; J: TRBJ2-1; D: NA; V: TRBV5-1; size: few; DNA: TGCGCCAGCAGCTTGGTTGGGACGGACACCTACAATGAGCAGTTCTTC; CDR3: CASSLVGTDTYNEQFF
length: 16; J: TRBJ2-1; D: TRBD2; V: TRBV6-5; size: few; DNA: TGTGCCAGCAGTTACTTTGCGGGAGTCTCCTACAATGAGCAGTTCTTC; CDR3: CASSYFAGVSYNEQFF
length: 15; J: TRBJ2-1; D: NA; V: TRBV9; size: few; DNA: TGTGCCAGCAGCGTCGACGCAAGCTCCTACAATGAGCAGTTCTTC; CDR3: CASSVDASSYNEQFF
length: 15; J: TRBJ2-7; D: TRBD1; V: TRBV20-1; size: few; DNA: TGCAGTGCAAGGCGGAGCGAGACAGGGGTCTACGAGCAGTACTTC; CDR3: CSARRSETGVYEQYF
length: 13; J: TRBJ1-2; D: NA; V: TRBV20-1; size: NA; DNA: TGCAGTGTTAGAGGGGAGTTTGGGTATGGCTACACCTTC; CDR3: CSVRGEFGYGYTF
length: 15; J: TRBJ1-6; D: NA; V: TRBV6-5; size: NA; DNA: TGTGCCAGCAGTTACTCAGGGCTGAATAATTCACCCCTCCACTTT; CDR3: CASSYSGLNNSPLHF
length: 15; J: TRBJ2-7; D: NA; V: TRBV13; size: NA; DNA: TGTGCCAGCAGCAAAGACCGACGCGGGGACTACGAGCAGTACTTC; CDR3: CASSKDRRGDYEQYF
length: 14; J: TRBJ2-1; D: NA; V: TRBV7-6; size: few; DNA: TGTGCCAGCAGCCCCCGCTTTCCCTACAATGAGCAGTTCTTC; CDR3: CASSPRFPYNEQFF
length: 14; J: TRBJ2-2; D: NA; V: TRBV7-2; size: many; DNA: TGTGCCAGCAGCTTACAACTAAACACCGGGGAGCTGTTTTTT; CDR3: CASSLQLNTGELFF
length: 12; J: TRBJ2-3; D: NA; V: TRBV20-1; size: NA; DNA: TGCAGAGCTACCACAGGGACAGATACGCAGTATTTT; CDR3: CRATTGTDTQYF
length: 16; J: TRBJ1-1; D: NA; V: TRBV28; size: few; DNA: TGTGCCACCAAGGGATCTATAACATCCCTGAACACTGAAGCTTTCTTT; CDR3: CATKGSITSLNTEAFF
length: 14; J: TRBJ1-1; D: NA; V: TRBV5-5; size: NA; DNA: TGTGCCAGCAGCTTGAGGCAGCGGGACACTGAAGCTTTCTTT; CDR3: CASSLRQRDTEAFF
length: 13; J: TRBJ1-2; D: TRBD1; V: TRBV4-3; size: few; DNA: TGCGCCAGCAGCTGGGGACAGGGCTATGGCTACACCTTC; CDR3: CASSWGQGYGYTF
length: 11; J: TRBJ1-5; D: NA; V: TRBV18; size: many; DNA: TGTGCCAGCTCACCGGATCAGCCCCAGCATTTT; CDR3: CASSPDQPQHF
length: 13; J: TRBJ1-2; D: TRBD1; V: TRBV20-1; size: many; DNA: TGCAGTGCCCCGGACAGGCTCTTGTATGGCTACACCTTC; CDR3: CSAPDRLLYGYTF
length: 14; J: TRBJ2-7; D: NA; V: TRBV7-8; size: NA; DNA: TGTGCCAGCAGCATTCTAGGTACTCCCTACGAGCAGTACTTC; CDR3: CASSILGTPYEQYF
length: 13; J: TRBJ1-1; D: NA; V: TRBV5-5; size: NA; DNA: TGTGCCAGCAGCTTAATTGGGGTTGTTGAAGCTTTCTTT; CDR3: CASSLIGVVEAFF
length: 15; J: TRBJ2-3; D: NA; V: TRBV5-4; size: NA; DNA: TGTGCCAGCAGCTCCTCCAGGGCAAGCACAGATACGCAGTATTTT; CDR3: CASSSSRASTDTQYF
length: 15; J: TRBJ1-4; D: TRBD1; V: TRBV5-5; size: NA; DNA: TGTGCCAGCAGCCTCACAGGGGGCCAGGGTGAAAAACTGTTTTTT; CDR3: CASSLTGGQGEKLFF
length: 14; J: TRBJ2-7; D: TRBD1; V: TRBV20-1; size: many; DNA: TGCAGTGCTATCCGGGACAGGGATTCCTACGAGCAGTACTTC; CDR3: CSAIRDRDSYEQYF
length: 16; J: TRBJ2-3; D: TRBD2; V: TRBV20-1; size: few; DNA: TGCAGTGCAGCCGGGACTAGCGGGAGGGCCAAAGATACGCAGTATTTT; CDR3: CSAAGTSGRAKDTQYF
length: 15; J: TRBJ2-3; D: NA; V: TRBV4-3; size: few; DNA: TGCGCCAGCAGCCAAGCGCGCAGGGCTGGGCATCCGCAGTATTTT; CDR3: CASSQARRAGHPQYF
length: 15; J: TRBJ2-5; D: TRBD2; V: TRBV5-1; size: NA; DNA: TGTGCCAGCAGTCTTGCGGGACTAGCGGGAGAGACCCAGTACTTC; CDR3: CASSLAGLAGETQYF
length: 14; J: TRBJ2-5; D: NA; V: TRBV5-1; size: once; DNA: TGCGCCAGCAGCTTCGGGCCCGGCGAGGAGACCCAGTACTTC; CDR3: CASSFGPGEETQYF
length: 16; J: TRBJ1-5; D: NA; V: TRBV19; size: NA; DNA: TGTGCCAGTAGTATAGTTCCCCGACAGAGCAATCAGCCCCAGCATTTT; CDR3: CASSIVPRQSNQPQHF